The 22 T cell receptor beta chains in this list originate from one sample, sequenced in a study of blood T cells in healthy people across ages. Primers used in a second PCR of about 7 to 11 cycles were a sample-barcoded 5' primer and a J-beta primer mix. Via MiXCR, TCRdb re-called the 5' RACE reads, giving one row per CDR3 protein. The sample consists of roughly 1,700,000 distinct CDR3 sequences, 28% of them appearing once. Sequencing was carried out using blood. Receptor source: a woman in her thirties in good health.

The chain couples TRBV29-1 to TRBJ2-7; D assignment may be TRBD1 or TRBD2 (5 bases each). Germline loops: CDR1 SQVTM, CDR2 ANQGSEA. The ends were cut back, 4 bases at V and 5 bases at J, with 9 bases in the middle. This CDR3 is built from 11 residues. The CDR3 DNA reads as TGCAGCGTTGGTCGGGGCGACGAGCAGTACTTC. Residues: CSVGRGDEQYF.

The rearrangement uses TRBV29-1 and TRBJ1-2; 9 bases are shared with TRBD1. The CDR3 covers 11 residues. The germline V gene encodes CDR1 SQVTM and CDR2 ANQGSEA. V dropped 5 bases and J dropped 8; count of bases not matched to a gene: 3. CDR3 residues: CSVTGGGGYTF. The CDR3 DNA reads as TGCAGCGTTACAGGGGGCGGAGGCTACACCTTC.

The chain uses TRBV7-2 and TRBJ2-2; D is uncertain. The germline gives CDR1 SGHTA, CDR2 FQGNSA. The CDR3 runs 15 residues. V was clipped by 2 bases and J by 1 base, with 8 bases between them. The CDR3 sequence: CASSLRPRNTGELFF. CDR3 bases: TGTGCCAGCAGCTTAAGGCCTCGGAACACCGGGGAGCTGTTTTTT.

This clonotype occurred many times. This chain joins TRBV14 and TRBJ1-2; D ambiguous. V lost 2 bases and J lost 7, with 17 bases in between. CDR1 and CDR2 (germline): SGHDN, FVKESK. This CDR3 spans 15 amino acids. DNA of the CDR3: TGTGCCAGCAGCCAACGCATAGCCACCTGGGCTGGCTACACCTTC. Its translation: CASSQRIATWAGYTF.

This clonotype came up a few times. The chain has TRBV27 and TRBJ2-5; no reliable D call. CDR3 size: 13 residues. V lost 3 bases to trimming and J lost 2 bases, with 7 bases between them. The germline CDR1 and CDR2 sequences are MNHEY and SMNVEV (reference sequence). CDR3 coding DNA: TGTGCCAGCAGTTTCCCGGTTCAAGAGACCCAGTACTTC. Translated: CASSFPVQETQYF.

The chain links TRBV5-5 to TRBJ1-4; D uncertain. Germline-derived CDR1 and CDR2 are SGHKS and YYEKEE (reference sequence). The V end lost 3 bases, the J end lost 7 bases, and 13 bases lay between the germline ends. This CDR3 has 14 amino acids. The CDR3 region has the DNA TGTGCCAGCAGCTCGCCAGAACGCGGTGAAAAACTGTTTTTT. Residues: CASSSPERGEKLFF.

This clonotype was seen more than once but under ten times. One end of the junction fails to match germline, which may point to a read error. This chain joins TRBV11-2 and TRBJ2-6, with no clear D. The CDR3 consists of 16 residues. Germline CDR1 and CDR2: SGHAT and FQNNGV. CDR3 amino acids: CVSSLDRVSGANVLTF. In DNA, the CDR3 is TGTGTCAGCAGCTTAGATCGGGTATCTGGGGCCAACGTCCTGACTTTC.

A word on this clonotype: This clone may be a read error of a much larger clone one base away. This chain joins TRBV12-3 or TRBV12-4 and TRBJ1-5; the D is unclear. The CDR3 runs 14 residues. CDR3 amino acids: CASRPGPGNQPQQF. DNA of the CDR3: TGTGCCAGCAGACCGGGCCCTGGCAATCAGCCCCAGCAGTTT.

For the CDR3, the DNA is TGTGCCAGCAGCGCCCGGACACGCGGATGGGACACTGAAGCTTTCTTT. Its translation: CASSARTRGWDTEAFF. The V and J genes are TRBV11-2 and TRBJ1-1; the D gene is possibly TRBD1 (5 bases). The CDR3 length is 16 residues. The germline CDR1 and CDR2 sequences are SGHAT and FQNNGV. The V end was cut by 5 bases, the J end by 3 bases, with 19 bases between. Complete variable domain (other parts from reference TRBV11-2 and TRBJ1-1): EAGVAQSPRYKIIEKRQSVAFWCNPISGHATLYWYQQILGQGPKLLIQFQNNGVVDDSQLPKDRFSAERLKGVDSTLKIQPAKLEDSAVYLCASSARTRGWDTEAFFGQGTRLTVV.

The chain uses TRBV7-3 and TRBJ2-3, with D maybe TRBD1 (5 bases). Trimming removed 6 bases at V and 0 bases at J, with 16 bases between. This CDR3 is 16 amino acids long. Germline assignment: CDR1 SGHTA and CDR2 FQGTGA. The DNA for the CDR3 is TGTGCCAGCAGGCTGACACCAGGGTGGAGCACAGATACGCAGTATTTT. Its protein is CASRLTPGWSTDTQYF. The entire variable domain, with the rest obtained from reference TRBV7-3 and TRBJ2-3, is as follows: GAGVSQTPSNKVTEKGKYVELRCDPISGHTALYWYRQSLGQGPEFLIYFQGTGAADDSGLPNDRFFAVRPEGSVSTLKIQRTERGDSAVYLCASRLTPGWSTDTQYFGPGTRLTVL.

This chain connects TRBV20-1 to TRBJ2-5, with TRBD2 matching 11 bases. Looked up from germline, CDR1 is DFQATT and CDR2 is SNEGSKA (reference sequence). The CDR3 loop spans 16 amino acids. Trimming took 3 bases from V and 1 from J; bases not matched to a gene: 7. CDR3 coding DNA: TGCAGTGCTAGGGAGCCTAGCGGGGGGTCCCAAGAGACCCAGTACTTC. The encoded protein is CSAREPSGGSQETQYF.

This clonotype was recorded many times. The chain uses TRBV29-1 and TRBJ2-1; either TRBD1 or TRBD2 may fit D (5 bases each). V was clipped by 4 bases and J by 2 bases, with 15 bases between them. The CDR3 runs to 15 residues. CDR1 is SQVTM, CDR2 ANQGSEA, per germline. CDR3 in DNA: TGCAGCGTTGTCGAGGGGCGAAGCCCCTACAATGAGCAGTTCTTC. Translating gives CSVVEGRSPYNEQFF.

This clonotype was counted between two and nine times. This chain connects TRBV7-2 to TRBJ2-7; 8 nucleotides agree with TRBD2. J was trimmed by 4 bases and V by 5 bases; bases with no gene match: 7. There are 14 residues in the CDR3. The germline V gene has CDR1 SGHTA and CDR2 FQGNSA. CDR3 loop: CASSVSGTYYEQYF. CDR3 coding DNA: TGTGCCAGCAGCGTTAGCGGGACTTATTACGAGCAGTACTTC.

The sample holds a few counts of this clonotype. The V and J genes are TRBV30 and TRBJ2-1, with 10 bases lining up with TRBD2. V lost 1 base and J lost 8; bases outside the gene matches: 5. The CDR3 spans 14 residues. CDR1 and CDR2 from the germline V gene are GTSNPN and SVGIG (reference sequence). The CDR3 nucleotides read TGTGCCTGGAGTGGTGGCAGCGGGGGGGATGAGCAGTTCTTC. It is translated as CAWSGGSGGDEQFF.

This clonotype came up many times. The chain combines TRBV29-1 with TRBJ2-5; D is possibly TRBD2 (5 bases). CDR1 and CDR2 (germline): SQVTM, ANQGSEA. V lost 1 base and J lost 5, with 8 bases in between. This CDR3 is 12 amino acids long. In nucleotides, the CDR3 is TGCAGCGTTGAAGGTGGAGGCGAGACCCAGTACTTC. It yields the protein CSVEGGGETQYF.

The chain couples TRBV4-1 to TRBJ2-1, with 7 bases aligning to TRBD1. CDR1 MGHRA and CDR2 YSYEKL come from the germline V gene. Trimming at V came to 0 bases and at J to 7 bases, leaving 6 bases not matched to a gene. The CDR3 totals 15 residues. The CDR3 region is CASSQERGRRNEQFF. CDR3 coding DNA: TGCGCCAGCAGCCAAGAGAGGGGGCGTCGGAATGAGCAGTTCTTC.

The chain employs TRBV29-1 and TRBJ2-2; D gene ambiguous. The V end lost 3 bases, the J end lost 3 bases, and 5 bases lay between the germline ends. The CDR3 length is 12 residues. Germline-derived CDR1 and CDR2 are SQVTM and ANQGSEA. This CDR3 reads CSVDGHTGELFF. DNA of the CDR3: TGCAGCGTTGATGGACACACCGGGGAGCTGTTTTTT.

This clonotype showed up just once. This chain links TRBV5-1 with TRBJ2-5, with D perhaps TRBD2 (5 bases). Germline V CDR1 and CDR2: SGHRS, YFSETQ. The ends were cut back, 1 base at V and 11 bases at J, with 18 bases in the middle. The length of the CDR3 is 14 residues. The CDR3 DNA reads TGCGCCAGCAGCTTGACCGGAGACTACAATGAGCAGTACTTC. Translation: CASSLTGDYNEQYF.

About this clonotype: At one boundary the junction diverges from the germline segment, which might be a read error. CDR3 sequence (DNA): TGTGCCACCAGGCAGGGACGATCGAACACCGGGGAGCGGTTTTTT. Residues: CATRQGRSNTGERFF. The chain has TRBV24-1 and TRBJ2-2; the D gene could be TRBD1 or TRBD2 (5 bases each). CDR3 length: 15 amino acids. The V gene's germline CDR1 is KGHDR and CDR2 SFDVKD.

This clonotype was seen a handful of times. This rearrangement joins TRBV7-3 to TRBJ1-2; D is possibly TRBD1 (5 bases). The V and J ends lost 5 bases and 6 bases respectively, with 13 bases between them. Germline loops: CDR1 SGHTA, CDR2 FQGTGA. The CDR3 is 13 amino acids. In DNA, the CDR3 is TGTGCCAGCAGCCGTGAATTGGGACATGGCTACACCTTC. Translation: CASSRELGHGYTF.

This clonotype showed up just a few times. The CDR3 DNA follows: TGCAGCGTTGAATTAGCGGGAGTTAACACCGGGGAGCTGTTTTTT. Translated, it gives CSVELAGVNTGELFF. The chain uses TRBV29-1 and TRBJ2-2, with 9 bases matching TRBD2. V lost 2 bases to trimming and J lost 2 bases; unmatched junction nucleotides: 3. CDR1 is SQVTM and CDR2 is ANQGSEA in the germline V gene. This CDR3 spans 15 amino acids.

This clonotype has ten or more counts. The chain links TRBV12-3 or TRBV12-4 to TRBJ2-4; D unresolved. The CDR3 has 11 residues. The germline V and J ends were trimmed by 6 bases and 7 bases, with 7 bases remaining between them. As DNA, the CDR3 is TGTGCCAGCAGCCGCACTAACATTCAGTACTTC. It encodes CASSRTNIQYF.